This T cell receptor beta chain emerged from a study of Ad26.COV2.S vaccination and SARS-CoV-2 variants. The wider study: Ad26.COV2.S, an intramuscular injection, was given once or twice 56 days apart.

Sample treatment: roughly 19 received Ad26.COV2.S at low or high dose, single or two shots; 5 received placebo; per-sample allocation not given. Sample collection was performed on day 63 after the first vaccine or placebo injection. Built on an Ad26 vector, the vaccine expressed Wuhan-strain SARS-CoV-2 spike. The table came from immunoSEQ multiplex PCR; TCRdb's copy has only in-frame clones and leaves some out. The table includes fewer than 300,000 clones, about 87% detected once. The CDR3 length is 16 residues. Germline CDR1 reads SGHTA; CDR2 reads FQGTGA. V was clipped by 2 bases and J by 4 bases, with 14 bases between them.

The sequencing used peripheral blood, collected in a trial of Ad26.COV2.S vaccine versus placebo. The source is a person between 18 and 65 years old who received the Ad26.COV2.S COVID-19 vaccine or a placebo. V gene TRBV7-3 combines with J gene TRBJ2-2; D call uncertain. The CDR3 nucleotides read TGTGCCAGCAGCTTATCAAGACACCCGAGCACCGGGGAGCTGTTTTTT. This sequence encodes CASSLSRHPSTGELFF. The complete variable domain, with remaining parts taken from reference TRBV7-3 and TRBJ2-2, reads GAGVSQTPSNKVTEKGKYVELRCDPISGHTALYWYRQSLGQGPEFLIYFQGTGAADDSGLPNDRFFAVRPEGSVSTLKIQRTERGDSAVYLCASSLSRHPSTGELFFGEGSRLTVL.